The T cell receptor beta chain described here comes from a study of blood T cell repertoires in COVID-19. Trimming removed 4 bases at V and 6 bases at J, with 13 bases between. The CDR3 has 14 residues. Germline V gene sequence: CDR1 MDHEN, CDR2 SYDVKM. As originally analysed: By means of reference gene primer amplification, nucleated cell counts were estimated. Using immunoSEQ multiplex PCR, the repertoire was profiled, and TCRdb retains in-frame clones only, with some absent. For V, J and clone size, that table is used; D and trimming come from the DNA. The profile shows about 12,000 clones, approximately 70% of them singletons. The Seattle site enrolled patients during active infection and followed them longitudinally.

This receptor was identified in a man in his 60s with COVID-19, enrolled during active disease. This chain links TRBV28 with TRBJ2-1; D possibly corresponds to TRBD1 (6 bases). Sample: peripheral blood. CDR3 loop: CASSSSKGGNEQFF. The CDR3 coding sequence is TGTGCCAGCAGTTCCTCCAAAGGGGGCAATGAGCAGTTCTTC.